The next 30 T cell receptor beta chains were all read from a single sample in a study of blood T cells in healthy people across ages. Then a second PCR, running roughly 6 to 12 cycles, was carried out with a sample-barcoded 5' primer and a J-beta primer mix. TCRdb analysed the 5' RACE reads with MiXCR anew, one entry per CDR3 protein. The table records 1.5 million to 2 million distinct CDR3 sequences, roughly 52% of them present only once. Material for sequencing was blood. The receptors were gathered from a middle-aged woman in good health.

The chain employs TRBV19 and TRBJ2-3; D tentatively reads TRBD1 or TRBD2 (6 bases each). Germline values: CDR1 LNHDA, CDR2 SQIVND (reference sequence). This CDR3 comprises 14 residues. The V end lost 6 bases, the J end lost 3 bases, and 13 bases lay between the germline ends. The CDR3 loop reads CASRGGVKTDTQYF. For the CDR3, the DNA is TGTGCCAGTAGGGGGGGCGTGAAGACAGATACGCAGTATTTT.

The chain carries TRBV6-2 or TRBV6-3 and TRBJ2-1; TRBD2 matches at 11 bases. Germline V gene lookup returns CDR1 MNHEY and CDR2 SVGEGT. The V and J ends lost 9 bases and 8 bases, in that order; junction bases with no gene match: 6. The CDR3 spans 13 residues. The CDR3 DNA reads TGTGCCAGTATTAGCGGGGGGGCCTATGAGCAGTTCTTC. Translated, it gives CASISGGAYEQFF.

This clonotype has only a few counts. The junction does not match germline at one end; this may be a read error. The CDR3 here is CSAREGTGTGLTIWDEQYF. CDR3 DNA sequence: TGCAGTGCTCGAGAGGGTACCGGGACAGGACTCACCATCTGGGACGAGCAGTACTTC. The chain uses TRBV20-1 and TRBJ2-4, with TRBD1 identical over 8 bases. The DNA end is a closer match to TRBJ2-7, so the J assignment may be wrong. The length of the CDR3 is 19 residues. Germline V lookup: CDR1 DFQATT, CDR2 SNEGSKA (reference sequence).

The chain has TRBV2 and TRBJ2-3; a possible D gene is TRBD1 (6 bases). Trimming left V 6 bases short and J 4 bases short, with 11 bases between. The CDR3 covers 13 residues. In germline, CDR1 is SNHLY, CDR2 FYNNEI. As DNA, the CDR3 is TGTGCCAGCAGCAGGGGTGACGCAGATACGCAGTATTTT. Its translation: CASSRGDADTQYF.

The chain is built from TRBV20-1 and TRBJ2-1; 10 bases agree with TRBD2. This CDR3 region has 17 residues. J was trimmed by 0 bases and V by 6 bases; bases with no gene match: 11. CDR1 and CDR2 from the germline V gene are DFQATT and SNEGSKA (reference sequence). The CDR3 nucleotides read TGCAGTGCGCCGGCCAGCGGGGGGGATCGCTCCTACAATGAGCAGTTCTTC. This codes for CSAPASGGDRSYNEQFF.

The chain uses TRBV4-2 and TRBJ1-2, with 8 bases matching TRBD1. Trimming removed 4 bases from V and 8 bases from J; junction bases left unmatched: 9. There are 14 residues in the CDR3. Germline assignment: CDR1 LGHNA and CDR2 YNFKEQ. In nucleotides, the CDR3 is TGTGCCAGCAGCCCAAAAAGACAGGGGAACGGCTACACCTTC. Its translation is CASSPKRQGNGYTF.

The gene calls are TRBV3-1 and TRBJ2-1; D might be TRBD2 (5 bases). Germline V gene sequence: CDR1 LGHDT, CDR2 YNNKEL (reference sequence). The CDR3 has 17 residues. Trimming took off 4 bases at V and 0 bases at J, with 16 bases between the two ends. CDR3 amino acids: CASSPYPGKSSYNEQFF. The CDR3, as DNA: TGTGCCAGCAGCCCCTACCCGGGAAAGAGCTCCTACAATGAGCAGTTCTTC.

This rearrangement joins TRBV7-2 to TRBJ2-1; maybe TRBD1 (6 bases). Trimming pared 5 bases from V and 2 bases from J, leaving 13 bases between. Germline-derived CDR1 and CDR2 are SGHTA and FQGNSA. The CDR3 loop spans 15 amino acids. CDR3 bases: TGTGCCAGCAGCCCAACCAGGGGAACCTACAATGAGCAGTTCTTC. Translating it yields CASSPTRGTYNEQFF.

The chain has TRBV19 and TRBJ1-1; TRBD1 is a possible D gene (5 bases). The CDR3 has 15 residues. V lost 5 bases and J 1 base, leaving 14 bases between the germline ends. Germline assignment: CDR1 LNHDA and CDR2 SQIVND (reference sequence). The CDR3 coding sequence is TGTGCCAGTAGTCCCACGTGGAGGGGGAACACTGAAGCTTTCTTT. It specifies CASSPTWRGNTEAFF.

This chain joins TRBV6-6 and TRBJ2-3; TRBD2 agrees at 7 bases. Germline-derived CDR1 and CDR2 are MNHNY and SVGAGI (reference sequence). Trimming cost V 7 bases and J 3 bases; bases outside gene matches: 10. There are 15 residues in the CDR3. The CDR3 DNA sequence: TGTGCCAGCACTGGAACTAGCGACCAAACAGATACGCAGTATTTT. This codes for CASTGTSDQTDTQYF.

The chain uses TRBV5-1 and TRBJ1-4, with D unclear. CDR1 and CDR2 (germline): SGHRS, YFSETQ. The CDR3 runs 13 residues. Trimming removed 4 bases from V and 0 bases from J, with 4 bases in between. CDR3 DNA sequence: TGCGCCAGCAGCACAACAACTAATGAAAAACTGTTTTTT. It codes for CASSTTTNEKLFF.

With respect to this clonotype: Compared with germline, one end of the junction differs, possibly owing to a read error. This sequence joins TRBV13 and TRBJ2-3, with 9 bases matching TRBD2. Looked up from germline, CDR1 is PRHDT and CDR2 is FYEKMQ (reference sequence). This CDR3 has 17 residues. The CDR3 DNA follows: TGTGTCAGCAGCTTACCTAGCGGGGACCCCAGCACAGATACGCAGTATTTT. The encoded protein is CVSSLPSGDPSTDTQYF.

This chain links TRBV20-1 with TRBJ1-5, with D maybe TRBD1 (5 bases). Per the germline V gene, CDR1 is DFQATT and CDR2 is SNEGSKA (reference sequence). Trimming shortened V by 6 bases and J by 4 bases, and 13 bases separated the two germline ends. The CDR3 spans 13 residues. The CDR3 reads CSAKGLKNQPQHF. CDR3 bases: TGCAGTGCAAAGGGACTGAAAAATCAGCCCCAGCATTTT.

This clonotype was counted once. The chain links TRBV28 to TRBJ2-3, with 13 bases aligning to TRBD2. The germline V gene has CDR1 MDHEN and CDR2 SYDVKM. Losses at the gene ends were 4 bases for V and 6 bases for J; bases not matched to a gene: 7. The CDR3 has 16 amino acids. This CDR3 reads CASSSPTSGGSDTQYF. The CDR3 nucleotides read TGTGCCAGCAGTTCCCCGACTAGCGGGGGGTCCGATACGCAGTATTTT.

The V gene is TRBV4-2, the J gene TRBJ2-1, with TRBD2 identical over 9 bases. Trimming cost V 0 bases and J 0 bases; bases outside gene matches: 6. The length of the CDR3 is 18 residues. The germline CDR1 and CDR2 sequences are LGHNA and YNFKEQ. CDR3 DNA: TGTGCCAGCAGCCAAGAATCAGGTAGCGGGGGCTCCTACAATGAGCAGTTCTTC. Translating it yields CASSQESGSGGSYNEQFF.

The V call is TRBV20-1, the J call TRBJ2-7; 10 bases match TRBD2. CDR1 is DFQATT, CDR2 SNEGSKA, per germline (reference sequence). The ends lost 4 bases at V and 7 bases at J; junction bases unmatched: 7. The CDR3 sequence is 13 residues long. Here the CDR3 reads CSAITSGDWEQYF. The CDR3 nucleotides read TGCAGTGCTATCACTAGCGGGGACTGGGAGCAGTACTTC.

This clonotype was found a few times. The chain has TRBV27 and TRBJ2-4; D call uncertain. Judging by the DNA end, TRBJ2-5 fits better; the J call may be wrong. Germline values: CDR1 MNHEY, CDR2 SMNVEV (reference sequence). There are 14 residues in the CDR3. In nucleotides, the CDR3 is TGTGCCAGCAGAGATCTAGGGTCGGGCGAGACCCAGTACTTC. The encoded protein is CASRDLGSGETQYF.

This chain links TRBV20-1 with TRBJ2-1, with TRBD2 matching 8 bases. V was pared by 6 bases and J by 3 bases, with 7 bases of the junction left unmatched. The CDR3 is 14 residues long. Germline V gene sequence: CDR1 DFQATT, CDR2 SNEGSKA (reference sequence). The CDR3 DNA sequence: TGCAGTGCAGGGCGGGGGGATAACTACAATGAGCAGTTCTTC. Its protein product is CSAGRGDNYNEQFF.

The gene calls are TRBV7-9 and TRBJ2-3; D remains ambiguous. The V end lost 5 bases, the J end lost 5 bases, and 8 bases lay between the germline ends. The CDR3 runs 12 residues. Germline-derived CDR1 and CDR2 are SEHNR and FQNEAQ (reference sequence). This CDR3 reads CASSLSIDTQYF. CDR3 bases: TGTGCCAGCAGCCTCTCTATAGATACGCAGTATTTT.

The V call is TRBV7-9, the J call TRBJ2-3; D may be TRBD2 (5 bases). The V and J ends lost 11 bases and 2 bases respectively, with 17 bases between them. The CDR3 runs 14 residues. The germline gives CDR1 SEHNR, CDR2 FQNEAQ (reference sequence). The CDR3 region has the DNA TGTGCCGGTCTCCGGCTAGCTAACACAGATACGCAGTATTTT. Its protein product is CAGLRLANTDTQYF.

This clonotype was detected only a few times. The V call is TRBV6-5, the J call TRBJ2-3; 11 bases fit TRBD2. Losses at the gene ends were 6 bases for V and 7 bases for J; bases not matched to a gene: 3. The V gene's germline CDR1 is MNHEY and CDR2 SVGAGI. This CDR3 is built from 13 residues. This CDR3 reads CASRGLAEYTQYF. CDR3 coding DNA: TGTGCCAGCAGGGGACTAGCGGAATATACGCAGTATTTT.

The chain combines TRBV20-1 with TRBJ1-5; D unclear. This CDR3 is built from 14 residues. V lost 0 bases, J lost 4 bases, and 10 bases lay in between. Germline V CDR1 and CDR2: DFQATT, SNEGSKA (reference sequence). The CDR3, as DNA: TGCAGTGCTAGAGATCCCGGTGGGAATCAGCCCCAGCATTTT. It specifies CSARDPGGNQPQHF.

The rearrangement uses TRBV14 and TRBJ2-1; a weak D match, TRBD2 (6 bases). The length of the CDR3 is 14 residues. Looked up from germline, CDR1 is SGHDN and CDR2 is FVKESK. V gave up 4 bases and J gave up 7 bases, with 14 bases separating them. CDR3: CASSPPGSGNEQFF. CDR3 coding DNA: TGTGCCAGCAGCCCTCCCGGGAGCGGGAATGAGCAGTTCTTC. The full variable domain, in which reference TRBV14 and TRBJ2-1 provide the parts outside the CDR3, is EAGVTQFPSHSVIEKGQTVTLRCDPISGHDNLYWYRRVMGKEIKFLLHFVKESKQDESGMPNNRFLAERTGGTYSTLKVQPAELEDSGVYFCASSPPGSGNEQFFGPGTRLTVL.

The CDR3 here is CASIVDRRNTEAFF. CDR3 nucleotides: TGTGCCAGCATTGTCGACAGGAGGAACACTGAAGCTTTCTTT. The chain couples TRBV12-3 or TRBV12-4 to TRBJ1-1; possibly TRBD1 for D (6 bases). This CDR3 has 14 amino acids. The V end lost 7 bases, the J end lost 1 base, and 13 bases lay between the germline ends.

The chain links TRBV4-1 to TRBJ1-1, with D uncertain. CDR3 size: 15 residues. Germline V gene data show CDR1 as MGHRA and CDR2 as YSYEKL. Between the trimmed V and J ends, which lost 3 bases and 3 bases, there was a span of 14 bases. The CDR3 nucleotides read TGCGCCAGCAGCCACTCAGGATCCGGGGACACTGAAGCTTTCTTT. As protein: CASSHSGSGDTEAFF.

The table lists this clonotype with a few counts. The chain carries TRBV5-1 and TRBJ2-7; D gene unclear. Trimming removed 0 bases from V and 7 bases from J, with 26 bases in between. The CDR3 is made up of 18 amino acids. Germline V gives CDR1 SGHRS, CDR2 YFSETQ. The CDR3: CASSLVSVAGLINNEQYF. In DNA form, the CDR3 reads TGCGCCAGCAGCTTGGTTTCGGTAGCAGGTCTAATCAACAATGAGCAGTACTTC. Drawing the rest from reference TRBV5-1 and TRBJ2-7, the complete variable domain is KAGVTQTPRYLIKTRGQQVTLSCSPISGHRSVSWYQQTPGQGLQFLFEYFSETQRNKGNFPGRFSGRQFSNSRSEMNVSTLELGDSALYLCASSLVSVAGLINNEQYFGPGTRLTVT.

Ten or more counts support this clonotype. At one end the junction does not follow the germline gene, possibly because of a read error. V usage is TRBV5-1 and J usage is TRBJ2-7; 10 bases map to TRBD1. CDR3 length equals 14 residues. Germline V gene data show CDR1 as SGHRS and CDR2 as YFSETQ. CDR3 bases: TGTGCCAGCAGCTTGGGACAGGGGTTCTACGAGCAGTACTTC. As protein: CASSLGQGFYEQYF.

The V call is TRBV6-1, the J call TRBJ2-4; tentative D call: TRBD1 (6 bases). In germline, CDR1 is MNHNS, CDR2 SASEGT. Trimming left V 10 bases short and J 15 bases short, with 25 bases between. This CDR3 contains 13 residues. The DNA of the CDR3 is TGTGCCACAAATCGGACCCCCATGCAAGGGGGGTACTTC. Amino acids: CATNRTPMQGGYF.

This clonotype was seen only once. The chain couples TRBV28 to TRBJ2-7, with 7 bases lining up with TRBD2. The CDR3 sequence is 15 residues long. CDR1 is MDHEN and CDR2 is SYDVKM in the germline V gene. The junction had 13 bases not matched to a gene; V was cut back by 8 bases and J by 3 bases. This CDR3 reads CASVPGGGKDYEQYF. The CDR3, as DNA: TGTGCCAGCGTACCGGGGGGAGGCAAAGACTACGAGCAGTACTTC.

In this sample, this clonotype turned up a few times. V is TRBV11-2 and J is TRBJ1-2; D ambiguous. V lost 6 bases, J lost 0 bases, and 8 bases lay in between. The CDR3 runs to 13 residues. Germline-derived CDR1 and CDR2 are SGHAT and FQNNGV. DNA for the CDR3: TGTGCCAGCAGGGTCCAGACTAACTATGGCTACACCTTC. Translated, it gives CASRVQTNYGYTF. Full variable domain (rest looked up from reference TRBV11-2 and TRBJ1-2): EAGVAQSPRYKIIEKRQSVAFWCNPISGHATLYWYQQILGQGPKLLIQFQNNGVVDDSQLPKDRFSAERLKGVDSTLKIQPAKLEDSAVYLCASRVQTNYGYTFGSGTRLTVV.